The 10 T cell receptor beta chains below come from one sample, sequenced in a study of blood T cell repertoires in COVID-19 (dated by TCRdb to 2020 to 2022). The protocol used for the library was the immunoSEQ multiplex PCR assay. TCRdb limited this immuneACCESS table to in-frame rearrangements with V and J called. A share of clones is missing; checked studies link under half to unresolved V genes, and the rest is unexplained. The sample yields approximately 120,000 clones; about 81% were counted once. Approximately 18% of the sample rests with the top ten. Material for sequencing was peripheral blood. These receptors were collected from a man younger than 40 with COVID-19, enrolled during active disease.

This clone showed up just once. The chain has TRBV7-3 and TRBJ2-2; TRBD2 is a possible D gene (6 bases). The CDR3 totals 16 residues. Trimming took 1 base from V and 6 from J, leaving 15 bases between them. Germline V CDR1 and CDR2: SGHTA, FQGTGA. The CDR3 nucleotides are TGTGCCAGCAGCTTAATCGGCAGGGAGGAGGCCGGGGAGCTGTTTTTT. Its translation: CASSLIGREEAGELFF.

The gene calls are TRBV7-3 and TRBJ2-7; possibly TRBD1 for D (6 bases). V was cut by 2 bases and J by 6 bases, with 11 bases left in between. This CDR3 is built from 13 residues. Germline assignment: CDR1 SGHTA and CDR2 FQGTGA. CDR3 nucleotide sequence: TGTGCCAGCAGCTTATTTTCAGGGGCCGAGCAGTACTTC. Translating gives CASSLFSGAEQYF.

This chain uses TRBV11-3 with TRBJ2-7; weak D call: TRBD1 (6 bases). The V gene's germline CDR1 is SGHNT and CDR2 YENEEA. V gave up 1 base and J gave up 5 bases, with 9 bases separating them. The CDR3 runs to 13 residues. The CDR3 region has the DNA TGTGCCAGCAGCTTAGCGCAGGGGAACGAGCAGTACTTC. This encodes CASSLAQGNEQYF.

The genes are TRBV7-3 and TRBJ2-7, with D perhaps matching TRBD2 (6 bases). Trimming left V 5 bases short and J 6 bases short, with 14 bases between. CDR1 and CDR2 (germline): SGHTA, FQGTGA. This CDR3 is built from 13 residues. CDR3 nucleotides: TGTGCCAGCAGCGCAAGCCAGGGAGGCGAGCAGTACTTC. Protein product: CASSASQGGEQYF. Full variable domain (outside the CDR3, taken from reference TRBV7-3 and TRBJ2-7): GAGVSQTPSNKVTEKGKYVELRCDPISGHTALYWYRQSLGQGPEFLIYFQGTGAADDSGLPNDRFFAVRPEGSVSTLKIQRTERGDSAVYLCASSASQGGEQYFGPGTRLTVT.

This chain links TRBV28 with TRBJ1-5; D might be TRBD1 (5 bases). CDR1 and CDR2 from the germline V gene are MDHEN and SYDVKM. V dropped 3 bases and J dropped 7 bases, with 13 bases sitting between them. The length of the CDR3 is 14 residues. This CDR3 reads CASSLVQGGQPQHF. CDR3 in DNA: TGTGCCAGCAGTTTGGTGCAGGGAGGCCAGCCCCAGCATTTT.

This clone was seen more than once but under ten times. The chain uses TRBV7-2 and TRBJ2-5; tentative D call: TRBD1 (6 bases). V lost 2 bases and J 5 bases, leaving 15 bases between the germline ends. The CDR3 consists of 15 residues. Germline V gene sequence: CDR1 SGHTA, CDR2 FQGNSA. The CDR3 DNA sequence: TGTGCCAGCAGCTTATGGCAGGGGCCTGGGGAGACCCAGTACTTC. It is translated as CASSLWQGPGETQYF. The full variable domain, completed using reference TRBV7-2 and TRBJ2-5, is GAGVSQSPSNKVTEKGKDVELRCDPISGHTALYWYRQSLGQGLEFLIYFQGNSAPDKSGLPSDRFSAERTGGSVSTLTIQRTQQEDSAVYLCASSLWQGPGETQYFGPGTRLLVL.

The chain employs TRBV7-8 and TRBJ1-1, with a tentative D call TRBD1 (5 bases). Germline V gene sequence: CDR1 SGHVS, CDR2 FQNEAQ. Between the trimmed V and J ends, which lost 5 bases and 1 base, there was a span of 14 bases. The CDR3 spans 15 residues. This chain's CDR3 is CASSPVGGWNTEAFF. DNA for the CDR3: TGTGCCAGCAGCCCGGTGGGGGGTTGGAACACTGAAGCTTTCTTT.

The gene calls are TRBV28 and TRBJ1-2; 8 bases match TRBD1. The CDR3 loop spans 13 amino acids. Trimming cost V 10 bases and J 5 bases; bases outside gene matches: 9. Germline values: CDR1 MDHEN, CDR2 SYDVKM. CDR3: CATRTGLIYGYTF. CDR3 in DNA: TGTGCCACGAGGACAGGGTTGATATATGGCTACACCTTC.

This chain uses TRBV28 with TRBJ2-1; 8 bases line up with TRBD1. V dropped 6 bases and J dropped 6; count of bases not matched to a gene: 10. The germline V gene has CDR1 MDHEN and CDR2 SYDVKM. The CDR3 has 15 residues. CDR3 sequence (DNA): TGTGCCAGCAGCCATAGCAGGGGGCGTTTCAATGAGCAGTTCTTC. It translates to CASSHSRGRFNEQFF.

Here the CDR3 reads CASSRGTGVGEKLFF. The CDR3 nucleotides read TGCGCCAGCAGCCGAGGGACAGGGGTGGGAGAAAAACTGTTTTTT. The chain couples TRBV4-1 to TRBJ1-4, with TRBD1 matching 10 bases. Germline V gene sequence: CDR1 MGHRA, CDR2 YSYEKL. Trimming at V came to 4 bases and at J to 8 bases, leaving 7 bases not matched to a gene. This CDR3 region has 15 residues.